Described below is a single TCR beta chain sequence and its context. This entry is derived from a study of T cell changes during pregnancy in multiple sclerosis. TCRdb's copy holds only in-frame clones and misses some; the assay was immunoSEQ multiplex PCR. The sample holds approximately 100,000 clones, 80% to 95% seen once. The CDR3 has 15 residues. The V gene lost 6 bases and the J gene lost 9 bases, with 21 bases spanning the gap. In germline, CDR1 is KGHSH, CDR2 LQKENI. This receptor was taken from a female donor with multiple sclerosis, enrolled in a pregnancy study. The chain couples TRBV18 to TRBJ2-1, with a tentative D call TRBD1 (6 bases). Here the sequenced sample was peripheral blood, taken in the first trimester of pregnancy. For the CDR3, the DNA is TGTGCCAGCTCCCCGGCAGTGGGGCAGGGGACTGAGCAGTTCTTC. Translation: CASSPAVGQGTEQFF.